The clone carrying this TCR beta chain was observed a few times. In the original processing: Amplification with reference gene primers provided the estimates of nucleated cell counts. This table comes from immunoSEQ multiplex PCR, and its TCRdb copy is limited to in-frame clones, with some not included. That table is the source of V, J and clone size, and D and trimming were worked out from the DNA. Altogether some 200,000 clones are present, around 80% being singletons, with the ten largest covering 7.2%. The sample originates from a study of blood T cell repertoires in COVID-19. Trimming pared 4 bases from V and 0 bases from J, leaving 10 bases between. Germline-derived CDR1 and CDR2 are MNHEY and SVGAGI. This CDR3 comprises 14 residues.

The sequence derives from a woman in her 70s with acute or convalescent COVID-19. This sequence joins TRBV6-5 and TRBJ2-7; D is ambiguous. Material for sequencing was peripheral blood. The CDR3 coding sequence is TGTGCCAGCAGTTCCTGGGCGAGCTCCTACGAGCAGTACGTC. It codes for CASSSWASSYEQYV.